The entry that follows covers one TCR beta chain sequence. Its antigen is still unknown. The germline V gene has CDR1 MNHNS and CDR2 SASEGT. V lost 5 bases and J lost 0; bases outside the gene matches: 3. The CDR3 has 15 amino acids. These data originate in a study of T cell repertoires in cytomegalovirus infection. About the study: A matching HLA type, together with CMV infection, was signaled by public TCR beta signatures.

Each CDR3 protein gets one entry after TCRdb re-called the reads with MiXCR. The sample includes approximately 500,000 distinct CDR3 sequences, 25% to 35% of them seen just once. Sample: cultured PBMCs, taken from culture after CMV antigen stimulation. The chain joins TRBV6-1 to TRBJ2-1; TRBD2 matches at 8 bases. This receptor was obtained from a human donor in good health (CMV status not recorded). Some clones in this sample may be carry-over from other donors' samples. The CDR3 DNA follows: TGTGCCAGCAGTTCCGGGGGGGTCTCCTACAATGAGCAGTTCTTC. Translating it yields CASSSGGVSYNEQFF.